The 8 T cell receptor beta chains given below trace back to one sample, sequenced in a study of T cell responses to AZD1222 COVID-19 vaccine. Only in-frame clones appear in the TCRdb table, and some are missing; sequencing was by immunoSEQ multiplex PCR. This sample has some 86,000 clones, with approximately 90% found just once. The specimen was peripheral blood, collected 28 days after the second AZD1222 dose. The receptors here all came from an adult who received the AZD1222 COVID-19 vaccine.

The chain combines TRBV7-2 with TRBJ2-1, with D perhaps TRBD1 (6 bases). Germline V gene lookup returns CDR1 SGHTA and CDR2 FQGNSA. The germline V and J ends were trimmed by 5 bases and 0 bases, with 11 bases remaining between them. The CDR3 has 15 amino acids. The chain's CDR3 is CASSLDRSSYNEQFF. As DNA, the CDR3 is TGTGCCAGCAGCCTAGACAGGAGCTCCTACAATGAGCAGTTCTTC.

This rearrangement joins TRBV7-3 to TRBJ2-1; TRBD1 matches 7 bases. The V and J ends lost 5 bases and 0 bases, in that order; junction bases with no gene match: 4. CDR3 length: 15 residues. Germline loops: CDR1 SGHTA, CDR2 FQGTGA. The CDR3 nucleotides read TGTGCCAGCAGCCCAAGGACAGGCTCCTACAATGAGCAGTTCTTC. Amino acid sequence: CASSPRTGSYNEQFF.

V and J are TRBV15 and TRBJ2-4; the match to TRBD1 covers 7 bases. The CDR3 extends over 13 amino acids. CDR1 and CDR2 (germline): LNHNV, YYDKDF (reference sequence). V lost 5 bases, J lost 6 bases, and 4 bases stayed unmatched. This chain's CDR3 is CATSPNRGNIQYF. The CDR3 nucleotides read TGTGCCACCAGCCCAAACAGGGGAAACATTCAGTACTTC.

J is TRBJ1-4 and V is TRBV4-3; D not certain. The CDR3 length is 15 residues. Germline assignment: CDR1 LGHNA and CDR2 YSLEER. Trimming removed 0 bases at V and 7 bases at J, with 12 bases between. Here the CDR3 DNA reads TGCGCCAGCAGCCAAGATCCGGGATGGGGTGAAAAACTGTTTTTT. Its protein is CASSQDPGWGEKLFF.

This chain uses TRBV27 with TRBJ2-7; 12 nucleotides agree with TRBD2. The germline gives CDR1 MNHEY, CDR2 SMNVEV (reference sequence). The CDR3 extends over 16 amino acids. J lost 3 bases, V lost 2 bases, and 5 bases had no gene match. CDR3: CASSLRLAGGHYEQYF. The CDR3 region has the DNA TGTGCCAGCAGTTTAAGGCTAGCGGGGGGGCACTACGAGCAGTACTTC.

The chain uses TRBV5-1 and TRBJ2-7; TRBD1 aligns across 7 bases. J gave up 3 bases and V 1 base, and 4 bases lay outside the gene matches. Germline CDR1 and CDR2: SGHRS and YFSETQ. The CDR3 has 14 amino acids. CDR3 coding DNA: TGCGCCAGCAGCTTGAAGGCAGGGGGCTACGAGCAGTACTTC. Encoded protein: CASSLKAGGYEQYF.

The chain links TRBV19 to TRBJ1-5, with D perhaps matching TRBD1 (6 bases). The V gene's germline CDR1 is LNHDA and CDR2 SQIVND (reference sequence). V was clipped by 2 bases and J by 6 bases, with 11 bases between them. This CDR3 is 14 amino acids long. The CDR3 coding sequence is TGTGCCAGTAGTATATACAGGGATGGTCAGCCCCAGCATTTT. Its translation is CASSIYRDGQPQHF.

The rearrangement links TRBV5-6 to TRBJ1-5, with 7 positions matching TRBD1. CDR1 and CDR2 from the germline V gene are SGHDT and YYEEEE. The J segment lost 5 bases and the V segment lost 2 bases, leaving 1 base of the junction unmatched. The CDR3 spans 13 residues. The CDR3 DNA sequence: TGTGCCAGCAGCTTAACAGGGGATCAGCCCCAGCATTTT. It translates to CASSLTGDQPQHF.